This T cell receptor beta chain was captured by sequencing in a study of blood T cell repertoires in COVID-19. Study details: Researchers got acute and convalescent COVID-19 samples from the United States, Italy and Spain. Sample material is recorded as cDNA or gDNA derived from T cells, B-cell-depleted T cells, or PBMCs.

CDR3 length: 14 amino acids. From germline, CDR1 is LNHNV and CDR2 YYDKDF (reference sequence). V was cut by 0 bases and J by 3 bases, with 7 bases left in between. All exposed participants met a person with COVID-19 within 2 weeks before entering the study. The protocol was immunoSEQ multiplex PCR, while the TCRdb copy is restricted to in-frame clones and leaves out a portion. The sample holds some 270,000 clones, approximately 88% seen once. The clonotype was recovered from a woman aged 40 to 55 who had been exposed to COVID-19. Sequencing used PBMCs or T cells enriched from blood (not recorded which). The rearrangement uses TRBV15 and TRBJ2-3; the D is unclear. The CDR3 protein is CATSRDGPTDTQYF. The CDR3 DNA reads TGTGCCACCAGCAGAGATGGCCCTACAGATACGCAGTATTTT.